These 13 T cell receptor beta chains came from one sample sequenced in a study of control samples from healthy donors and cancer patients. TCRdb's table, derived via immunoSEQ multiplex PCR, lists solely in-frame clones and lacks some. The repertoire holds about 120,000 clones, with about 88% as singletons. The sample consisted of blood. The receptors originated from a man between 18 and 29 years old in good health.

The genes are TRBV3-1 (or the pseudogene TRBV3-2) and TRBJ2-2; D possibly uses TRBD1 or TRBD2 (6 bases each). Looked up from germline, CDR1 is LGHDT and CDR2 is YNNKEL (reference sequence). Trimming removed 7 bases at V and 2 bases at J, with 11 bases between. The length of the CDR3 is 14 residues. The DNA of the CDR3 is TGTGCCAGCAAGGGGGGCCGTAACACCGGGGAGCTGTTTTTT. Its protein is CASKGGRNTGELFF.

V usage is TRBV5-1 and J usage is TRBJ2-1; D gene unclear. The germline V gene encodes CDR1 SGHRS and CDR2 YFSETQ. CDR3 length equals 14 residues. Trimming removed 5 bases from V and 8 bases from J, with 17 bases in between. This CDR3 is CASSFGPGVYEQFF. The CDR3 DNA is TGCGCCAGCAGTTTCGGTCCCGGCGTATATGAGCAGTTCTTC. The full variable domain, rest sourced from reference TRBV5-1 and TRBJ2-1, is KAGVTQTPRYLIKTRGQQVTLSCSPISGHRSVSWYQQTPGQGLQFLFEYFSETQRNKGNFPGRFSGRQFSNSRSEMNVSTLELGDSALYLCASSFGPGVYEQFFGPGTRLTVL.

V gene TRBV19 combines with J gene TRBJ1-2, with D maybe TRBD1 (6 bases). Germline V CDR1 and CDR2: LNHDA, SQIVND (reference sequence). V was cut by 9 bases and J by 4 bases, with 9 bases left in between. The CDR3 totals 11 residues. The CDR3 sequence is CASGQIYGYTF. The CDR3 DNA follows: TGTGCCAGCGGACAGATCTATGGCTACACCTTC.

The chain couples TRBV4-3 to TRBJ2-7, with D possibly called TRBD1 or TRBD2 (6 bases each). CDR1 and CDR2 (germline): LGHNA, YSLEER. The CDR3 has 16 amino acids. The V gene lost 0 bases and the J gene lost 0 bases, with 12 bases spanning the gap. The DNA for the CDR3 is TGCGCCAGCAGCCAAGATCGCGGGGACAACTCCTACGAGCAGTACTTC. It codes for CASSQDRGDNSYEQYF.

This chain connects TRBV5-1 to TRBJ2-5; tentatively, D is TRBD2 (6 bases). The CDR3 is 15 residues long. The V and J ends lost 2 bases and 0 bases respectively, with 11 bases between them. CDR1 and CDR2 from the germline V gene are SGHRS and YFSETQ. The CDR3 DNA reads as TGCGCCAGCAGCTTCTGGACTACCGACCAAGAGACCCAGTACTTC. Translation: CASSFWTTDQETQYF.

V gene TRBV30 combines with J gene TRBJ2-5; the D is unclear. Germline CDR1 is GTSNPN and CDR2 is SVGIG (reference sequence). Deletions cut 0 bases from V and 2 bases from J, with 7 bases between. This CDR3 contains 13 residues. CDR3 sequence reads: CAWSVGGQETQYF. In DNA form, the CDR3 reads TGTGCCTGGAGTGTAGGCGGACAAGAGACCCAGTACTTC. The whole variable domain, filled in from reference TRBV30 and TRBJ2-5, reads SQTIHQWPATLVQPVGSPLSLECTVEGTSNPNLYWYRQAAGRGLQLLFYSVGIGQISSEVPQNLSASRPQDRQFILSSKKLLLSDSGFYLCAWSVGGQETQYFGPGTRLLVL.

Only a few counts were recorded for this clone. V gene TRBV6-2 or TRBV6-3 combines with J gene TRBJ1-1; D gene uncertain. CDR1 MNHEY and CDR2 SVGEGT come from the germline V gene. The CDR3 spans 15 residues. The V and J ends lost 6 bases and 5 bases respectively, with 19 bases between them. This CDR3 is CASSKPSGERTEAFF. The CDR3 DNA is TGTGCCAGCAGCAAACCGTCAGGAGAGAGGACTGAAGCTTTCTTT.

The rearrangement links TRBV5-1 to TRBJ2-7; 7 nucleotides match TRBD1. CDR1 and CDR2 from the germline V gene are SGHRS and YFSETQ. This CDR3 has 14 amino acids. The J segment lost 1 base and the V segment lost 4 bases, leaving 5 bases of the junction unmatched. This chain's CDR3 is CASSVDRLSYEQYF. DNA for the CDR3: TGCGCCAGCAGCGTGGACAGGTTATCCTACGAGCAGTACTTC. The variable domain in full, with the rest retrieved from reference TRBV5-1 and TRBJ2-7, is KAGVTQTPRYLIKTRGQQVTLSCSPISGHRSVSWYQQTPGQGLQFLFEYFSETQRNKGNFPGRFSGRQFSNSRSEMNVSTLELGDSALYLCASSVDRLSYEQYFGPGTRLTVT.

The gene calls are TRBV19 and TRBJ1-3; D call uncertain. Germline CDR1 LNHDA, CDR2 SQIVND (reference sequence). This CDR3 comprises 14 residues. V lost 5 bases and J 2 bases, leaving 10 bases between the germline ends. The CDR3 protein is CASSPDNPGNTIYF. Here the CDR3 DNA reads TGTGCCAGTAGTCCCGACAATCCTGGAAACACCATATATTTT.

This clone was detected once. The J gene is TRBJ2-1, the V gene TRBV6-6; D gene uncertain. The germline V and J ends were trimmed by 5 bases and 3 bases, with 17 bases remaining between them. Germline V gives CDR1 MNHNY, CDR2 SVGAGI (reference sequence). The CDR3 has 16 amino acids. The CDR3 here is CASSPPWAKNYNEQFF. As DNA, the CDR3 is TGTGCCAGCAGTCCCCCCTGGGCGAAGAACTACAATGAGCAGTTCTTC.

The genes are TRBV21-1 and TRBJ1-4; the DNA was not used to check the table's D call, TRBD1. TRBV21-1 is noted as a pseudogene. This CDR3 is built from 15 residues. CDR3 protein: CASSRHSLCNEKLFF. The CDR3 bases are TGTGCCAGCAGCAGGCACAGCCTCTGTAATGAAAAACTGTTTTTT.

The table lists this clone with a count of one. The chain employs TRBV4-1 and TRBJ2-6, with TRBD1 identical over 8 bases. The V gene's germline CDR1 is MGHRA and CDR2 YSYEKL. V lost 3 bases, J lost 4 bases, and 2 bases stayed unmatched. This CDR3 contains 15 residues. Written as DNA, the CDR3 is TGCGCCAGCAGCCACAGGGGGCTCGGGGCCAACGTCCTGACTTTC. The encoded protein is CASSHRGLGANVLTF.

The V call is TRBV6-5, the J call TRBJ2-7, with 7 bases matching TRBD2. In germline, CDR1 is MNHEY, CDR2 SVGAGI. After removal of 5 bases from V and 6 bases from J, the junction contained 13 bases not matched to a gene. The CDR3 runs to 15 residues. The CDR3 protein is CASSLTGGYGPEQYF. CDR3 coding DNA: TGTGCCAGCAGTCTAACGGGAGGCTACGGACCCGAGCAGTACTTC.